This T cell receptor (beta chain) originates from a study of early T cells in non-severe SARS-CoV-2 infection. The CDR3 is 15 residues long. Trimming took off 9 bases at V and 5 bases at J, with 19 bases between the two ends. Germline CDR1 is MDHEN and CDR2 is SYDVKM. This clonotype showed up just once. TCRdb reanalysed the 5' RACE reads using MiXCR and keeps one entry per CDR3 protein. Of some 58,000 distinct CDR3 sequences in the sample, over 9% were seen once. Sequenced here: whole blood, sampled at baseline. V usage is TRBV28 and J usage is TRBJ1-4; D call uncertain. This receptor was obtained from an adult who was a healthcare worker with PCR-confirmed SARS-CoV-2 infection or an uninfected control (not recorded which). CDR3 protein: CASHARVALNEKLFF. CDR3 DNA: TGTGCCAGTCATGCGCGGGTCGCATTAAATGAAAAACTGTTTTTT.